This TCR beta chain was profiled in a study of CD8+CD57+ T cells in acquired aplastic anemia. Study-level information: Yields of DNA that came from sorted CD4+ and CD8+ cells averaged roughly 3 ug.

The use of genomic DNA as template underpinned the TCR beta VDJ and CDR3 profiling. TCRdb reanalysed the reads using MiXCR and keeps one entry per CDR3 protein. The sample yields tens of thousands of distinct CDR3 sequences, less than 65% seen once. On this clonotype itself: No conserved phenylalanine or tryptophan is present at the end of the CDR3, so a read error is the likely explanation.

Trimming at V came to 6 bases and at J to 0 bases, leaving 13 bases not matched to a gene. Looked up from germline, CDR1 is SGHAT and CDR2 is FQNNGV. The length of the CDR3 is 17 residues. Sequences were obtained from sorted CD4+, CD8+, or CD8+CD57+ T cells (not recorded which) from PBMCs. This clonotype was sampled from a human donor in good health, serving as a control. The chain links TRBV11-2 to TRBJ1-1, with 7 bases fitting TRBD1. The CDR3 loop is CASSPKGAGPMNTEAFL. For the CDR3, the DNA is TGTGCCAGCAGTCCCAAGGGGGCAGGACCAATGAACACTGAAGCTTTCCTT.